This T cell receptor beta chain was sequenced for a study of blood T cells in healthy people across ages. With a J-beta primer mix and a sample-barcoded 5' primer, a second PCR ran roughly 6 to 11 cycles. MiXCR, run by TCRdb on the 5' RACE reads, gives a single entry per CDR3 protein. The sample records approximately 2,000,000 distinct CDR3 sequences, roughly two fifths being singletons. Findings and limits, study-wide: Long-lived donors carried more naive CD4+ cells and greater diversity than aged donors.

The table lists this clonotype with a few counts. Its target is unknown. Sequencing input: blood. This sequence originates from a human donor in good health.

This chain's CDR3 is CSAGPQGVSYEQYF. The CDR3 region has the DNA TGCAGTGCTGGGCCACAGGGGGTATCCTACGAGCAGTACTTC. This sequence joins TRBV20-1 and TRBJ2-4; 8 positions agree with TRBD1. Judging by the DNA end, TRBJ2-7 fits better; the J call may be wrong. The CDR3 extends over 14 amino acids. Germline lookup yields CDR1 DFQATT and CDR2 SNEGSKA (reference sequence).